This T cell receptor beta chain was obtained from a study of PD-1 blockade in classical Hodgkin lymphoma. Following autologous stem cell transplantation, relapse occurred in every patient, and exposure to brentuximab vedotin varied. Negative magnetic selection isolated CD4+ T cells from thawed PBMCs. The CDR3 extends over 16 amino acids. Germline V CDR1 and CDR2: SQVTM, ANQGSEA. Data came from immunoSEQ multiplex PCR; TCRdb stores just in-frame clones and leaves some out. The data show tens of thousands of clones, with 85% to 90% seen just once and about 2.6% held by the top ten. Sample: CD4+ T cells from blood, taken at baseline. The receptor was derived from a human donor with classical Hodgkin lymphoma. The chain employs TRBV29-1 and TRBJ1-1; D gene unclear. In DNA form, the CDR3 reads TGCAGTCAGATTTCAGATCCCAAAGGCAACCGGGGTGAAGCTTTCTTT. Translating gives CSQISDPKGNRGEAFF.